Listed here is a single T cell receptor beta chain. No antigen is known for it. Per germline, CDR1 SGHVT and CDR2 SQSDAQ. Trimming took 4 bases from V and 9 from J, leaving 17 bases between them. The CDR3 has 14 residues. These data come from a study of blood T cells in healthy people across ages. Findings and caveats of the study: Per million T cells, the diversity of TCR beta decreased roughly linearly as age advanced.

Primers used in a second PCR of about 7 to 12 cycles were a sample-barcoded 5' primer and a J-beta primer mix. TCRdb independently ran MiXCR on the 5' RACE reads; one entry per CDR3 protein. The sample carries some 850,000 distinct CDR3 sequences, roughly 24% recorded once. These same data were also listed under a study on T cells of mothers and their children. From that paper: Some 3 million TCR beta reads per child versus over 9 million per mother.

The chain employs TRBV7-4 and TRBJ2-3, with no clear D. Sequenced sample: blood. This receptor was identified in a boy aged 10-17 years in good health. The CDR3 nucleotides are TGTGCCAGCAGCTCCAGGATCGGTAATCCGACGCAGTATTTT. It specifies CASSSRIGNPTQYF.